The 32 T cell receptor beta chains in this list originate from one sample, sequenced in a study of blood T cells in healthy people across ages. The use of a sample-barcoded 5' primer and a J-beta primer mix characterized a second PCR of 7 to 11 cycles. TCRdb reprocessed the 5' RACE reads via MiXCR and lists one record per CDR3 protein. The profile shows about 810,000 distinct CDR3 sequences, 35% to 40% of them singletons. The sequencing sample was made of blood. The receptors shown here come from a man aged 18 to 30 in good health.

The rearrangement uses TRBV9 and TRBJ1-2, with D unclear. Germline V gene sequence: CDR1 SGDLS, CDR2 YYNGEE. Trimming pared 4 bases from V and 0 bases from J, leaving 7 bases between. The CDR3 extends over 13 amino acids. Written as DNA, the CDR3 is TGTGCCAGCAGCCTGCGATCTAACTATGGCTACACCTTC. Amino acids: CASSLRSNYGYTF. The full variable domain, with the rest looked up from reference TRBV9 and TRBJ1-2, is DSGVTQTPKHLITATGQRVTLRCSPRSGDLSVYWYQQSLDQGLQFLIQYYNGEERAKGNILERFSAQQFPDLHSELNLSSLELGDSALYFCASSLRSNYGYTFGSGTRLTVV.

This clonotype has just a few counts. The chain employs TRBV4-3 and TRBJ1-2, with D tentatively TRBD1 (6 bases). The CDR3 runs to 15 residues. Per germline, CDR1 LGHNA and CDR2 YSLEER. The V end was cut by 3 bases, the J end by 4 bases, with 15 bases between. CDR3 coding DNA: TGCGCCAGCAGCCATCAACAGGGATACATCTATGGCTACACCTTC. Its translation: CASSHQQGYIYGYTF.

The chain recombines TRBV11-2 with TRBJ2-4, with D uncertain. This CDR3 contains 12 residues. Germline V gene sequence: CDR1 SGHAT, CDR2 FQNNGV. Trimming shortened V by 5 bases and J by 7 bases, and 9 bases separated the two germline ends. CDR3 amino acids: CASSLQTNIQYF. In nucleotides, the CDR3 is TGTGCCAGCAGCCTACAAACTAACATTCAGTACTTC.

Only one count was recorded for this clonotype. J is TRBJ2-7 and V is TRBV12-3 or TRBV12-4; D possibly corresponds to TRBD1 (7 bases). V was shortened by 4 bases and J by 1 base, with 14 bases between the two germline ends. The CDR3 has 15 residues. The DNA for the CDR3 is TGTGCCAGCAGTTCAGCAGGGGGGTTTTCCTACGAGCAGTACTTC. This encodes CASSSAGGFSYEQYF.

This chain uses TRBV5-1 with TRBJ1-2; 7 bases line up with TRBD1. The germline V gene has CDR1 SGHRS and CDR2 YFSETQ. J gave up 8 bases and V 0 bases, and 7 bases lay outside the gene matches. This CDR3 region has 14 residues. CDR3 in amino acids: CASSLATGPWGYTF. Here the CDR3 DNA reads TGCGCCAGCAGCTTGGCGACAGGGCCTTGGGGCTACACCTTC. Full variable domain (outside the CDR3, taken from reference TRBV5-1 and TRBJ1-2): KAGVTQTPRYLIKTRGQQVTLSCSPISGHRSVSWYQQTPGQGLQFLFEYFSETQRNKGNFPGRFSGRQFSNSRSEMNVSTLELGDSALYLCASSLATGPWGYTFGSGTRLTVV.

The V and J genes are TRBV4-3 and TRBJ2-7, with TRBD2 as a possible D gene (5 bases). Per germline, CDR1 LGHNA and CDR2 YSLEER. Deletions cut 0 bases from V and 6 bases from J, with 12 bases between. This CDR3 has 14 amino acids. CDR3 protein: CASSQDPLAAEQYF. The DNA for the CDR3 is TGCGCCAGCAGCCAAGACCCCCTAGCTGCCGAGCAGTACTTC.

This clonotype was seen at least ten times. CDR3 sequence (DNA): TGCAGTGCTAGCAGAATAGCGGGACCCTCCTACGAGCAGTACTTC. Translating gives CSASRIAGPSYEQYF. The rearrangement joins TRBV20-1 to TRBJ2-7, with 8 bases aligning to TRBD2. V lost 3 bases, J lost 0 bases, and 7 bases stayed unmatched. The CDR3 spans 15 residues. The germline V gene encodes CDR1 DFQATT and CDR2 SNEGSKA (reference sequence).

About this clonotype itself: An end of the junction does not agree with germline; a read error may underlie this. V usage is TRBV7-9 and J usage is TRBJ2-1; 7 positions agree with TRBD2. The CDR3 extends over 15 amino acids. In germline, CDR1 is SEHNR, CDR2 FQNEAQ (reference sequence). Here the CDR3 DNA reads TGTACCAGCAGCCGAGCGGGATCTTCCTACAATGAGCAGTTCTTC. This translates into CTSSRAGSSYNEQFF.

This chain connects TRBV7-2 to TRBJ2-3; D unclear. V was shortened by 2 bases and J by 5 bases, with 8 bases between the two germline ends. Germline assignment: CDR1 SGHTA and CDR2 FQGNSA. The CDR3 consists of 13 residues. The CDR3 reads CASSLSEGDTQYF. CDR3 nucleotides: TGTGCCAGCAGCTTAAGCGAAGGAGATACGCAGTATTTT.

In DNA form, the CDR3 reads TGTGCCAGCAGCTTGAAGGGCATCGAGAGGGGTGGCTACACCTTC. Amino acid sequence: CASSLKGIERGGYTF. This chain connects TRBV5-4 to TRBJ1-2; D might be TRBD1 (5 bases). The length of the CDR3 is 15 residues. Germline V gives CDR1 SGHNT, CDR2 YYREEE (reference sequence). The ends were cut back, 1 base at V and 7 bases at J, with 17 bases in the middle.

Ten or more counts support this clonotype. The CDR3 region has the DNA TGTGCCAGCAGCGAGGGACAGGGCTATGGCTACACCTTC. It encodes CASSEGQGYGYTF. The chain couples TRBV9 to TRBJ1-2, with 9 positions matching TRBD1. J was trimmed by 4 bases and V by 3 bases; bases with no gene match: 1. Germline values: CDR1 SGDLS, CDR2 YYNGEE. The CDR3 spans 13 residues. Using reference TRBV9 and TRBJ1-2 for the parts outside the CDR3, the full variable domain is DSGVTQTPKHLITATGQRVTLRCSPRSGDLSVYWYQQSLDQGLQFLIQYYNGEERAKGNILERFSAQQFPDLHSELNLSSLELGDSALYFCASSEGQGYGYTFGSGTRLTVV.

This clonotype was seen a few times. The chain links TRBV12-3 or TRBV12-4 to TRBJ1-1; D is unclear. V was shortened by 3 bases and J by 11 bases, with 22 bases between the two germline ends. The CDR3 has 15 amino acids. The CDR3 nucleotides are TGTGCCAGCAGTTTCATCCCGGGGTCTCCCATCATGGCTTTCTTT. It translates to CASSFIPGSPIMAFF.

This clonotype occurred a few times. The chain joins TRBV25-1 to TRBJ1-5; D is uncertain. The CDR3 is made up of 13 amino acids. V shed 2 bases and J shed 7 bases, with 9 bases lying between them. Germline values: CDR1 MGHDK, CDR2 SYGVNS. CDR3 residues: CASSEVGEQPQHF. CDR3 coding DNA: TGTGCCAGCAGTGAAGTCGGAGAGCAGCCCCAGCATTTT.

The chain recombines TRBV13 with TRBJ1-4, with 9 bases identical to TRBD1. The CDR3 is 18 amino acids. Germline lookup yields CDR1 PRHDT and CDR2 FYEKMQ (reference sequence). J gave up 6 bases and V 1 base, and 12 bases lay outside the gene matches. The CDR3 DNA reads TGTGCCAGCAGCTTAGATGAACCCGGGGACAGGGACGATGAAAAACTGTTTTTT. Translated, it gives CASSLDEPGDRDDEKLFF.

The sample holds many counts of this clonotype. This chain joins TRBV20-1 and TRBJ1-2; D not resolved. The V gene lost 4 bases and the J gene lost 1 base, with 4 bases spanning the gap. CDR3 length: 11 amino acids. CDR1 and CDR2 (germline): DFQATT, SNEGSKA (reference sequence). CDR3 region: CSATSNYGYTF. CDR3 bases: TGCAGTGCTACCAGTAACTATGGCTACACCTTC.

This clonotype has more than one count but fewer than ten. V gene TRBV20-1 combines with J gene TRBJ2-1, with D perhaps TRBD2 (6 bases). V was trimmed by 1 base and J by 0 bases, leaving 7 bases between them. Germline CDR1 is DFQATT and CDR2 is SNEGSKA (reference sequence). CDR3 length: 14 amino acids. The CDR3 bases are TGCAGTGCTAGAGTGGGGGGCTCCTACAATGAGCAGTTCTTC. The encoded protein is CSARVGGSYNEQFF.

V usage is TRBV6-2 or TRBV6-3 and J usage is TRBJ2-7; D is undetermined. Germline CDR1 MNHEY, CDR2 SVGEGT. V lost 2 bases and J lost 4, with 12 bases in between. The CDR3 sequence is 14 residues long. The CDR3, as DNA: TGTGCCAGCAGTTACGCCGTCCGCGTTTACGAGCAGTACTTC. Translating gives CASSYAVRVYEQYF.

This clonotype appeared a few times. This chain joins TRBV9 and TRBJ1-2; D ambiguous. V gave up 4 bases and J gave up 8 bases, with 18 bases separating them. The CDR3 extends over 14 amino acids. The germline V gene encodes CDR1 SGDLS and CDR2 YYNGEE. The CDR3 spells CASSLEDTAEGYTF. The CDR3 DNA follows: TGTGCCAGCAGCCTAGAAGACACCGCCGAGGGCTACACCTTC.

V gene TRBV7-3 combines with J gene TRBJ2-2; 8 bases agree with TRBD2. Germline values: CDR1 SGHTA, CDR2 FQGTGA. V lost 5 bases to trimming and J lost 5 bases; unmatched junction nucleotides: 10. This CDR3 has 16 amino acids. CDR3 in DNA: TGTGCCAGCAGCCTCTCTCGCGGGGGGCGGACCGGGGAGCTGTTTTTT. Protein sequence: CASSLSRGGRTGELFF.

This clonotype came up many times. CDR3 amino acids: CASSTGREVETQYF. The CDR3 region has the DNA TGTGCCAGCAGCACCGGGAGGGAGGTAGAGACCCAGTACTTC. V and J are TRBV12-3 or TRBV12-4 and TRBJ2-5; 8 bases agree with TRBD2. With V trimmed by 6 bases and J by 4 bases, 7 bases remained unmatched. This CDR3 is 14 amino acids long.

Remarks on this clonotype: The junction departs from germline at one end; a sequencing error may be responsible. In DNA form, the CDR3 reads TGCAGTGCGAGAGTGGACTACGTGCAGTACTTC. As protein: CSARVDYVQYF. The V and J genes are TRBV20-1 and TRBJ2-4; perhaps TRBD2 as D (6 bases). CDR1 and CDR2 from the germline V gene are DFQATT and SNEGSKA (reference sequence). The CDR3 loop spans 11 amino acids.

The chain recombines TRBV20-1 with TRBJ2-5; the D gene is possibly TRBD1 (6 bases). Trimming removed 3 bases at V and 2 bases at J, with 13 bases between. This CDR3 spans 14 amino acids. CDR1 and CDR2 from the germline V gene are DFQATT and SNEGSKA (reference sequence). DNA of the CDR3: TGCAGTGCTAGGCAAGAGACAGGTCAAGAGACCCAGTACTTC. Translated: CSARQETGQETQYF.

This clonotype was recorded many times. CDR3 sequence reads: CSVEDLLRGYGYTF. CDR3 nucleotides: TGCAGCGTTGAAGACCTTCTGCGGGGCTATGGCTACACCTTC. The V call is TRBV29-1, the J call TRBJ1-2; D not certain. Trimming stripped 0 bases from V and 4 bases from J, with 12 bases between. CDR1 SQVTM and CDR2 ANQGSEA come from the germline V gene. The CDR3 totals 14 residues.

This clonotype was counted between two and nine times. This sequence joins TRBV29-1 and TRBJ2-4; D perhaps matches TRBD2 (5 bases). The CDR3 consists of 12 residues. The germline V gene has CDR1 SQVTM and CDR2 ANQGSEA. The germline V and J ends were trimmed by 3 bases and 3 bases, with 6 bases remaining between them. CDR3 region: CSVEAGKNIQYF. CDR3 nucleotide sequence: TGCAGCGTTGAGGCGGGCAAAAACATTCAGTACTTC.

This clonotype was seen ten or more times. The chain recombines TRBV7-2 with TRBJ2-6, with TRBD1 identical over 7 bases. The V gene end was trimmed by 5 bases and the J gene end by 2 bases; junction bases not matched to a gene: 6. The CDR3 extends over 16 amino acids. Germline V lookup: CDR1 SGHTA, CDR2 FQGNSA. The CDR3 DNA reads TGTGCCAGCAGCACACCAACAGGGGCTGGGGCCAACGTCCTGACTTTC. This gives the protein CASSTPTGAGANVLTF.

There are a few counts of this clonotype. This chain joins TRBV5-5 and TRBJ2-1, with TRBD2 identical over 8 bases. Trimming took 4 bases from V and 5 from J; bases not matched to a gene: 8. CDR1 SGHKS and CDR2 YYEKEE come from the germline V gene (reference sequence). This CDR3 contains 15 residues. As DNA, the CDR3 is TGTGCCAGCAGCCTCACTAGCGGACCTGACAATGAGCAGTTCTTC. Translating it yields CASSLTSGPDNEQFF.

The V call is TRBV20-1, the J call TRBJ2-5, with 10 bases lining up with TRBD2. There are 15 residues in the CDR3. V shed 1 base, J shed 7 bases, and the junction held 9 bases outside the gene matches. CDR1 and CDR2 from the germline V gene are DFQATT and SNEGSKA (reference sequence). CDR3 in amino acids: CSARGRTSGEGTQYF. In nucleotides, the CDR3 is TGCAGTGCTAGAGGCCGCACTAGCGGGGAAGGGACCCAGTACTTC.

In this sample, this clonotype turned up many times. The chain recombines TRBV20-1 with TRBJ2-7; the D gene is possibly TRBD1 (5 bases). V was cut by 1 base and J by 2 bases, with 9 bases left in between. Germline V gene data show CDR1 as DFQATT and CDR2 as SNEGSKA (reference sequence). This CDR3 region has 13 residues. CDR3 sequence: CSARVIGAYEQYF. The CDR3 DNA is TGCAGTGCTAGAGTGATAGGGGCCTACGAGCAGTACTTC.

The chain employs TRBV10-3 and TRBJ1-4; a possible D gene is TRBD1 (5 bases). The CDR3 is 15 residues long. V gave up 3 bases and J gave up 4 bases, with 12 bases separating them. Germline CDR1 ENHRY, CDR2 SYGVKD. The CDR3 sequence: CAISDSDSNNEKLFF. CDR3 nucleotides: TGTGCCATCAGTGACTCCGACAGCAATAATGAAAAACTGTTTTTT.

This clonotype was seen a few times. Here the CDR3 reads CASSYAYPQQGTSYEQYF. CDR3 nucleotides: TGTGCCAGCAGTTACGCATACCCCCAACAGGGGACCTCATACGAGCAGTACTTC. V gene TRBV6-5 combines with J gene TRBJ2-5; the match to TRBD1 covers 7 bases. The J call could be wrong; TRBJ2-7 is a better fit for the DNA end. This CDR3 spans 18 amino acids. Per germline, CDR1 MNHEY and CDR2 SVGAGI.

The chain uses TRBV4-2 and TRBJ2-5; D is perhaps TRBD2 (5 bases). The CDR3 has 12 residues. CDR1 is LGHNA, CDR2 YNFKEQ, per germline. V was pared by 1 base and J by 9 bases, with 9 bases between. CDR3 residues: CASSQAYGAQYF. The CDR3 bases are TGTGCCAGCAGCCAAGCCTACGGGGCCCAGTACTTC.

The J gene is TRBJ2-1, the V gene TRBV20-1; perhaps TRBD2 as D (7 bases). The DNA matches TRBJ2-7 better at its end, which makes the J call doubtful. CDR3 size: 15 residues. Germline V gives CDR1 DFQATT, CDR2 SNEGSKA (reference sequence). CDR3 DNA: TGCAGTCGGAGGGGGGGGCCAATTTCCTACAATGAGCAGTACTTC. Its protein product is CSRRGGPISYNEQYF.